The T cell receptor (beta chain) described here comes from a study of graft-versus-host responses after intestinal transplantation. TCRdb keeps only in-frame clones here, not all; method: immunoSEQ multiplex PCR. The repertoire includes around 55,000 clones, more than 70% of them detected once, and over 0.55% sits in the top ten. V was trimmed by 7 bases and J by 0 bases, leaving 10 bases between them. The CDR3 spans 14 residues. The germline CDR1 and CDR2 sequences are MNHEY and SVGAGI. For this clone: Its antigen is unidentified.

General study points: Recipient marrow showed GvH clones, some seen first in ileum or blood.

The clonotype comes from a human donor who was the organ donor for an intestinal transplant. J is TRBJ1-3 and V is TRBV6-5; D is unresolved. The specimen was unstimulated CD4+ T cells sorted from spleen or lymph node cells, collected before transplant. The CDR3 region is CASMTSYSGNTIYF. The CDR3 coding sequence is TGTGCCAGCATGACATCCTACTCTGGAAACACCATATATTTT.